This T cell receptor beta chain was sequenced during a study of T cells in localized non-small cell lung cancer. Overall study findings and caveats: With higher T cell density in blood came longer overall survival.

Assay used: immunoSEQ multiplex PCR; TCRdb lists only in-frame clones, some missing. This sample yields roughly 4,500 clones, of which around a third are seen a single time; more than 15% belongs to the top ten. This clone has just a few counts. Its cognate antigen is unknown. Trimming cost V 4 bases and J 2 bases, with 11 bases left between them. CDR3 length: 14 residues. From germline, CDR1 is LNHDA and CDR2 SQIVND (reference sequence). This TCR was sampled from a man aged 40-75 years with stage II squamous cell lung carcinoma. The V call is TRBV19, the J call TRBJ2-5; either TRBD1 or TRBD2 may supply D (5 bases each). The material sequenced was lung tumor tissue, taken before any cancer treatment. The CDR3 loop is CASSRGTEQETQYF. The CDR3 bases are TGTGCCAGTAGTAGAGGGACGGAACAAGAGACCCAGTACTTC. The complete variable domain, with remaining parts taken from reference TRBV19 and TRBJ2-5, reads DGGITQSPKYLFRKEGQNVTLSCEQNLNHDAMYWYRQDPGQGLRLIYYSQIVNDFQKGDIAEGYSVSREKKESFPLTVTSAQKNPTAFYLCASSRGTEQETQYFGPGTRLLVL.